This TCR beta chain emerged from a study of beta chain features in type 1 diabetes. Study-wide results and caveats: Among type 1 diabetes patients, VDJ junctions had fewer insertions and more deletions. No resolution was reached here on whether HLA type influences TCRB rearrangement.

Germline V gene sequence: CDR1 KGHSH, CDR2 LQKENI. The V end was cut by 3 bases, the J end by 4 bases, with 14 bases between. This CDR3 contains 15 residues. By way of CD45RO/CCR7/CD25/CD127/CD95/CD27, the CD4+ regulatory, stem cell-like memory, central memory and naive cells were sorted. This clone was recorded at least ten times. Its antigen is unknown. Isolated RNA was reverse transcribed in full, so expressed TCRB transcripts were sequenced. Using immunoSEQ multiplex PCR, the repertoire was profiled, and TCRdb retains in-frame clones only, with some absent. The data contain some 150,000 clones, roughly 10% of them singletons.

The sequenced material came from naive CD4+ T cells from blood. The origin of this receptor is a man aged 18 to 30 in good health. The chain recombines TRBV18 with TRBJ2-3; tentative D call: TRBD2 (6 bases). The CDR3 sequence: CASSPRDSGPDTQYF. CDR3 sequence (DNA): TGTGCCAGCTCACCTCGGGACTCCGGACCAGATACGCAGTATTTT.